This T cell receptor beta chain was profiled in a study of blood T cell repertoires in COVID-19. This clone has a handful of counts. TCRdb's table, derived via immunoSEQ multiplex PCR, lists solely in-frame clones and lacks some. The repertoire includes 300,000 to 400,000 clones, approximately 90% of them detected once, and 2.5% to 4% sits in the top ten. Germline-derived CDR1 and CDR2 are SGHAT and FQNNGV. With 3 bases clipped from V and 10 bases from J, the junction kept 3 bases outside the gene matches. This CDR3 is 13 amino acids long. This sequence was found in a woman younger than 35 who had recovered from COVID-19. The sequencing sample was made of peripheral blood. V gene TRBV11-2 combines with J gene TRBJ1-4; 9 bases agree with TRBD1. The CDR3 DNA follows: TGTGCCAGCAGCTTGGACAGGGGAGGAAAACTGTTTTTT. Translated, it gives CASSLDRGGKLFF.